This is a list of T cell receptor beta chains from one sample in a study of cytomegalovirus exposure and HLA in healthy donors. The assay was immunoSEQ multiplex PCR, and TCRdb's table has in-frame clones only and misses some. This table holds 90,000 to 150,000 clones, about 91% found once. Source material: PBMCs. The source is a man aged 18 to 30 in good health and CMV-seronegative. The CDR3 runs from the conserved cysteine through the conserved F or W. The order of the fields is D gene, J gene, clone size, V gene, CDR3 DNA, CDR3 protein. The D gene is left open where the match is weak. Only part of the rows carry a size: once, few, many, or a class if the clone is expanded.

TRBD2 TRBJ2-7 . TRBV14 TGTGCCAGCAGTCGACTAGCGACCGAGCAGTACTTC CASSRLATEQYF
. TRBJ1-5 . TRBV28 TGTGCCAGCAGTTTCCTCCAGATTAATCAGCCCCAGCATTTT CASSFLQINQPQHF
. TRBJ2-1 . TRBV9 TGTGCCAGCAGCGCTAACCGGGACTCAAGCTCCTACAATGAGCAGTTCTTC CASSANRDSSSYNEQFF
TRBD1 TRBJ1-3 once TRBV4-3 TGCGCCAGCAGCCAAGACCGACAGGGTCTTGACACCATATATTTT CASSQDRQGLDTIYF
. TRBJ1-3 . TRBV18 TGTGCCAGCTCATCCTCAGGGCGAGGAAACACCATATATTTT CASSSSGRGNTIYF
. TRBJ2-1 . TRBV28 TGTGCCAGCAGTCCCTTAGCGGAAAGCAATGAGCAGTTCTTC CASSPLAESNEQFF
. TRBJ2-1 . TRBV2 TGTGCCAGTCAAACGGGGGACTCCTACAATGAGCAGTTCTTC CASQTGDSYNEQFF
TRBD1 TRBJ1-6 . TRBV6-5 TGTGCCAGCAGTTATACAGGGGCGCGTTCACCCCTCCACTTT CASSYTGARSPLHF
. TRBJ2-5 . TRBV28 TGTGCCAGCAGGGTGTCCGGGGAGACCCAGTACTTC CASRVSGETQYF
. TRBJ1-6 . TRBV28 TGTGCCAAGGACATCACCTTTATTTCACCCCTCCACTTT CAKDITFISPLHF
. TRBJ2-5 . TRBV29-1 TGCAGCGTTGAGTTGTCCTGGCAGACCCAGTACTTC CSVELSWQTQYF
. TRBJ2-5 . TRBV7-9 TGTGCCAGCAGCCCGGCAGGCAGGGATGAGACCCAGTACTTC CASSPAGRDETQYF
TRBD1 TRBJ2-7 . TRBV28 TGTGCCAGCAGTGCCCGCAGGGGGCAACTCTACGAGCAGTACTTC CASSARRGQLYEQYF
. TRBJ1-1 . TRBV27 TGTGCCAGCAGTCAAACCCCGAGGTGGACTGAAGCTTTCTTT CASSQTPRWTEAFF
TRBD2 TRBJ2-5 . TRBV6-4 TGTGCCAGCAGTGCCGATGGACTAGCGGGAGAGACCCAGTACTTC CASSADGLAGETQYF
TRBD1 TRBJ1-4 once TRBV6-5 TGTGCCAGCAGTTACGGGACAGGGACCGAAAAACTGTTTTTT CASSYGTGTEKLFF
TRBD1 TRBJ2-7 . TRBV6-1 TGTGCCAGCAGTGGATCACAGGGGGTGGTATTCGAGCAGTACTTC CASSGSQGVVFEQYF
. TRBJ2-7 few TRBV2 TGTGCCAGCAGTGAACCCCAGGGCAGGTTAGCCGAGCAGTACTTC CASSEPQGRLAEQYF
. TRBJ2-7 few TRBV13 TGTGCCAGCAGCCTCCGGGTCGAGGGCGAGCAGTACTTC CASSLRVEGEQYF
TRBD1 TRBJ1-5 . TRBV19 TGTGCCAGTAGTAGGGACAGGGGGCGCAATCAGCCCCAGCATTTT CASSRDRGRNQPQHF
. TRBJ2-7 . TRBV5-6 TGTGCCAGCAGCCCGAGCCAATCCTACGAGCAGTACTTC CASSPSQSYEQYF
. TRBJ2-5 . TRBV6-5 TGTGCCAGCAGTCGGACAGTCCAAGAGACCCAGTACTTC CASSRTVQETQYF
. TRBJ1-1 . TRBV4-1 TGCGCCAGCAGCCAAGTCTTAGGGGGCACTGAAGCTTTCTTT CASSQVLGGTEAFF
. TRBJ2-5 . TRBV5-4 TGTGCCAGCAGCCGCGGGGGCCTCCAGGAAGAGACCCAGTACTTC CASSRGGLQEETQYF
. TRBJ2-3 . TRBV7-7 TGTGCCAGCAGCTTATTTGTCGGGAGTACAGATACGCAGTATTTT CASSLFVGSTDTQYF
. TRBJ1-6 . TRBV19 TGTGCCAGTACCAAGAGCTCCTATAATTCACCCCTCCACTTT CASTKSSYNSPLHF
. TRBJ1-2 few TRBV9 TGTGCCAGCAGCGTAGAAGCAGGGCATGGCTACACCTTC CASSVEAGHGYTF
. TRBJ2-1 . TRBV29-1 TGCAGCGTGGGGCAGGGGAATGAGCAGTTCTTC CSVGQGNEQFF
TRBD1 TRBJ2-7 . TRBV28 TGTGCCAGCAGTTTAGTTCCCCCGAGACAGGGTGGGTACGAGCAGTACTTC CASSLVPPRQGGYEQYF
. TRBJ2-1 . TRBV7-2 TGTGCCAGCAGCCCAGGTTCCTCCTACAATGAGCAGTTCTTC CASSPGSSYNEQFF
TRBD1 TRBJ2-7 . TRBV5-4 TGTGCCAGCAGCCTTAAAACAGGGGGCTACGAGCAGTACTTC CASSLKTGGYEQYF
TRBD1 TRBJ2-7 . TRBV5-4 TGTGCCAGCAGCGGGGGACAGGCCCAATCCTACGAGCAGTACTTC CASSGGQAQSYEQYF
TRBD2 TRBJ2-7 . TRBV4-1 TGCGCCAGCAGCCAAGAGGAGGTGGGACTAGCGGGTTTCTCCTACGAGCAGTACTTC CASSQEEVGLAGFSYEQYF
. TRBJ1-1 . TRBV6-1 TGTGCCAGCTTTAGCAGTATTGTTGTAAACACTGAAGCTTTCTTT CASFSSIVVNTEAFF
. TRBJ2-1 . TRBV5-1 TGCGCCAGCAGCTTAGTAACTAGAATTTACAATGAGCAGTTCTTC CASSLVTRIYNEQFF
. TRBJ1-5 . TRBV7-2 TGTGCCAGCAGCTCAGACGGGAGAAGCAATCAGCCCCAGCATTTT CASSSDGRSNQPQHF
. TRBJ2-5 . TRBV5-1 TGCGCCAGCAGCTTACGAATACCCCAGGACTACCGAGCAGAGACCCAGTACTTC CASSLRIPQDYRAETQYF
TRBD1 TRBJ2-5 . TRBV28 TGTGCCAGCAGTATCTGGGACAGGGGACAAGAGACCCAGTACTTC CASSIWDRGQETQYF
. TRBJ1-2 . TRBV30 TGTGCCTGGAACCGACAGGAGAAACGCTATGGCTACACCTTC CAWNRQEKRYGYTF
. TRBJ1-2 . TRBV7-8 TGTGCCAGCAGCTCCACAGGGTTGGGCTACACCTTC CASSSTGLGYTF
TRBD1 TRBJ2-3 . TRBV7-9 TGTGCCAGCATAGTGGGGACAGTCACAGATACGCAGTATTTT CASIVGTVTDTQYF
. TRBJ2-7 . TRBV27 TGTGCCAAAACAGGTGGACCAATACCCACCTACGAGCAGTACTTC CAKTGGPIPTYEQYF
. TRBJ1-5 . TRBV4-1 TGCGCCAGCAGCCAAGATCGAACAGTAAGCAATCAGCCCCAGCATTTT CASSQDRTVSNQPQHF
TRBD1 TRBJ2-3 . TRBV7-8 TGTGCCAGCAGCACGACAGGGAGTGGTCAAGATACGCAGTATTTT CASSTTGSGQDTQYF
. TRBJ1-5 once TRBV6-6 TGTGCCAGCAGTTACAGGTCAGGGGATCAGCCCCAGCATTTT CASSYRSGDQPQHF
TRBD2 TRBJ2-7 once TRBV18 TGTGCCAGCTCACCCGTTGAGAGTGGAGCGGGAGGACCCGGCGAGCAGTACTTC CASSPVESGAGGPGEQYF
. TRBJ2-1 . TRBV19 TGTGCCAGTAGTACGGCGGGGATTAAGGATGAGCAGTTCTTC CASSTAGIKDEQFF
TRBD2 TRBJ2-1 many TRBV6-1 TGTGCCAGCAGTGAAGAGGCGGGGGGGGCCAATGAGCAGTTCTTC CASSEEAGGANEQFF
. TRBJ2-6 . TRBV15 TGTGCCACCAGCAGAGAGGGTTTGGGGCCCTATGGGGCCAACGTCCTGACTTTC CATSREGLGPYGANVLTF
. TRBJ1-1 . TRBV28 TGTGCCAGCAGGGAGGGCAGGGCTCTTGGTGAAGCTTTCTTT CASREGRALGEAFF